The present TCR beta chain was sequenced within a study of shared clonotypes between healthy human individuals. V was pared by 0 bases and J by 2 bases, with 11 bases between. CDR1 LGHNA and CDR2 YSLEER come from the germline V gene. The CDR3 spans 16 residues. Study-level findings and limits: Naive CD4 clonotype sharing across several donors was around 5%. Naive subsets usually exceeded memory subsets in estimated richness.

Deep-level settings were used for running the assay. For sorted subsets, roughly 200 ng DNA per replicate equaled roughly 30,000 T cell genomes. This table comes from immunoSEQ multiplex PCR, and its TCRdb copy is limited to in-frame clones, with some not included. The sample has more than 2,000,000 clones; more than 80% are singletons. As for this clone: The antigen is unknown.

The rearrangement uses TRBV4-3 and TRBJ1-5; no reliable D call. Sequencing was carried out using naive CD4+ T cells from PBMCs. Specified subset: CD45RA+ positively selected. The TCR originated in a man between 18 and 35 years old in good health. Some clones in this sample may be carry-over from other donors' samples. The CDR3 loop is CASSQERTAGNQPQHF. The CDR3 coding sequence is TGCGCCAGCAGCCAAGAGCGCACGGCGGGCAATCAGCCCCAGCATTTT.